The TCR beta chain under discussion was sequenced for a study of shared clonotypes between healthy human individuals. General study results and limits: Clonotypes shared by all four donors outscored non-shared clonotypes in generation probability. Clonotype sharing among donors was expected to depend on sequencing depth.

Repertoires were generated with immunoSEQ multiplex PCR, while TCRdb's copy carries only in-frame clones and drops some. The sample lists some 1,100,000 clones, 70% to 80% seen once, with approximately 0.56% in the top ten. The V gene end was trimmed by 4 bases and the J gene end by 4 bases; junction bases not matched to a gene: 10. Germline V gene data show CDR1 as SGHRS and CDR2 as YFSETQ. The CDR3 is 17 residues long. In regard to this clone: As yet, its antigen is unknown.

The rearrangement links TRBV5-1 to TRBJ2-3, with TRBD2 identical over 12 bases. This clonotype was obtained from a man between 18 and 35 years old in good health. Some clones in this sample may be carry-over from other donors' samples. Sequencing used memory CD4+ T cells from PBMCs. The subset is: CD45RA-negative fraction. CDR3 nucleotides: TGCGCCAGCAGCCGCCGGACTAGCGGGGACTACCCAGATACGCAGTATTTT. Protein product: CASSRRTSGDYPDTQYF.